Listed below are T cell receptor beta chains from one sample, sequenced in a study of T cell responses to AZD1222 COVID-19 vaccine. Generated by immunoSEQ multiplex PCR, the TCRdb table keeps only in-frame clones and is missing some. The data contain about 170,000 clones, 80% to 90% of them seen just once; the ten biggest clones take up about 6.9%. The sample here was peripheral blood, taken on day 0 of AZD1222 vaccination. Receptor source: an adult in good health. Each CDR3 is given with its conserved first and last residue. D genes are given only for firm matches. Part of the rows lack a size; the others show once, few, many or a class for expanded clones.

j_call cdr3_length clone_size d_call v_call cdr3_nt cdr3_aa
TRBJ2-7 15 NA TRBD2 TRBV4-3 TGCGCCAGCAGCCAGGCGGCGGGGGATTCCTACGAGCAGTACTTC CASSQAAGDSYEQYF
TRBJ1-3 15 once NA TRBV5-5 TGTGCCAGCAGCTTGGATCTGTTTTCTGGAAACACCATATATTTT CASSLDLFSGNTIYF
TRBJ2-5 13 NA TRBD2 TRBV7-3 TGTGCCAGCAGCTCTAGCGGGGTGGAGACCCAGTACTTC CASSSSGVETQYF
TRBJ1-6 14 NA TRBD1 TRBV9 TGTGCCAGCAGGGGGACAGGGACGAATTCACCCCTCCACTTT CASRGTGTNSPLHF
TRBJ2-5 14 NA NA TRBV9 TGTGCCAGCAGCGTAGGCTGGGGTGTGGAGACCCAGTACTTC CASSVGWGVETQYF
TRBJ2-5 15 NA NA TRBV5-1 TGCGCCAGCAGCTTGGAGACTCGGAGGCCGGAGACCCAGTACTTC CASSLETRRPETQYF
TRBJ1-2 12 NA NA TRBV30 TGTGCCTGGAGTCGCGGGAACTATGGCTACACCTTC CAWSRGNYGYTF
TRBJ2-1 16 NA TRBD1 TRBV5-4 TGTGCCAGCAGCCTTAACAGGGGGCTATCCTACAATGAGCAGTTCTTC CASSLNRGLSYNEQFF
TRBJ2-7 15 NA TRBD1 TRBV7-3 TGTGCCAGCAGCCCGGGACAGGGGCCCTCCTACGAGCAGTACTTC CASSPGQGPSYEQYF
TRBJ2-5 15 NA NA TRBV7-2 TGTGCCAGCAGCTTAGACCACAGGGACTTGGAGACCCAGTACTTC CASSLDHRDLETQYF